These 17 T cell receptor beta chains share one sample of origin, sequenced in a study of blood T cells in healthy people across ages. Through a sample-barcoded 5' primer and a J-beta primer mix, a second PCR was run for about 6 to 12 cycles. TCRdb analysed the 5' RACE reads with MiXCR anew, one entry per CDR3 protein. This sample has roughly 800,000 distinct CDR3 sequences, with 58% found just once. The sequencing input was blood. The receptors here all came from a man younger than 40 in good health.

This clonotype was seen just once. V is TRBV24-1 and J is TRBJ1-5, with D unclear. The CDR3 is made up of 12 amino acids. The V gene's germline CDR1 is KGHDR and CDR2 SFDVKD. Trimming removed 3 bases from V and 4 bases from J, with 3 bases in between. CDR3 sequence reads: CATSDPNQPQHF. CDR3 nucleotide sequence: TGTGCCACCAGTGATCCAAATCAGCCCCAGCATTTT.

J is TRBJ2-1 and V is TRBV28; D not resolved. V gave up 10 bases and J gave up 9 bases, with 19 bases separating them. There are 13 residues in the CDR3. CDR1 MDHEN and CDR2 SYDVKM come from the germline V gene. Here the CDR3 DNA reads TGTGCCACCAGAAAGAACGGAGTTAGTGAGCAGTTCTTC. This translates into CATRKNGVSEQFF.

The V call is TRBV9, the J call TRBJ2-1, with D perhaps TRBD1 (6 bases). V dropped 0 bases and J dropped 3 bases, with 16 bases sitting between them. CDR1 and CDR2 from the germline V gene are SGDLS and YYNGEE. The CDR3 has 17 amino acids. CDR3: CASSVGGLDSYYNEQFF. The CDR3 DNA reads as TGTGCCAGCAGCGTAGGTGGACTGGACAGTTACTACAATGAGCAGTTCTTC.

In this sample, this clonotype turned up a few times. CDR3: CASSYSPATYEQYF. CDR3 DNA: TGTGCCAGCAGTTACTCTCCAGCTACCTACGAGCAGTACTTC. The chain couples TRBV6-6 to TRBJ2-7, with unresolved D. This CDR3 comprises 14 residues. Germline V gene lookup returns CDR1 MNHNY and CDR2 SVGAGI (reference sequence). The V and J ends lost 0 bases and 2 bases respectively, with 8 bases between them.

The rearrangement uses TRBV5-1 and TRBJ1-2; possibly TRBD1 for D (5 bases). With 4 bases removed from V and 0 bases from J, the gap between germline ends came to 13 bases. The CDR3 runs 15 residues. Germline lookup yields CDR1 SGHRS and CDR2 YFSETQ. CDR3 region: CASSLEGLANYGYTF. In nucleotides, the CDR3 is TGCGCCAGCAGCCTGGAGGGACTAGCTAACTATGGCTACACCTTC. The entire variable domain, with the rest obtained from reference TRBV5-1 and TRBJ1-2, is as follows: KAGVTQTPRYLIKTRGQQVTLSCSPISGHRSVSWYQQTPGQGLQFLFEYFSETQRNKGNFPGRFSGRQFSNSRSEMNVSTLELGDSALYLCASSLEGLANYGYTFGSGTRLTVV.

The V and J genes are TRBV9 and TRBJ2-6, with D tentatively TRBD2 (5 bases). Germline lookup yields CDR1 SGDLS and CDR2 YYNGEE. This CDR3 contains 18 residues. V lost 1 base and J lost 1, with 15 bases in between. The CDR3 protein is CASSVTRDMLSGANVLTF. The CDR3 DNA sequence: TGTGCCAGCAGCGTAACTAGAGACATGCTATCTGGGGCCAACGTCCTGACTTTC. The complete variable domain, with remaining parts taken from reference TRBV9 and TRBJ2-6, reads DSGVTQTPKHLITATGQRVTLRCSPRSGDLSVYWYQQSLDQGLQFLIQYYNGEERAKGNILERFSAQQFPDLHSELNLSSLELGDSALYFCASSVTRDMLSGANVLTFGAGSRLTVL.

The chain combines TRBV7-9 with TRBJ2-7; no clear D. The CDR3 has 13 amino acids. Germline CDR1 reads SEHNR; CDR2 reads FQNEAQ (reference sequence). Trimming shortened V by 3 bases and J by 2 bases, and 8 bases separated the two germline ends. CDR3 sequence: CASSFHEAYEQYF. As DNA, the CDR3 is TGTGCCAGCAGCTTTCATGAGGCCTACGAGCAGTACTTC.

In its sample, this clonotype was seen a few times. The genes are TRBV12-3 or TRBV12-4 and TRBJ2-1; 8 nucleotides align to TRBD2. V lost 6 bases, J lost 7 bases, and 8 bases stayed unmatched. The CDR3 length is 14 residues. CDR3 DNA sequence: TGTGCCAGCAGCCGGGAGGGAGGTCTAAATGAGCAGTTCTTC. Translating it yields CASSREGGLNEQFF.

The V call is TRBV4-2, the J call TRBJ2-3, with D perhaps matching TRBD2 (6 bases). The CDR3 contains 15 residues. CDR1 and CDR2 from the germline V gene are LGHNA and YNFKEQ. The V gene lost 3 bases and the J gene lost 4 bases, with 14 bases spanning the gap. The CDR3 loop is CASSQGRLVPDTQYF. The CDR3 DNA reads as TGTGCCAGCAGCCAGGGGAGACTAGTCCCAGATACGCAGTATTTT.

The chain has TRBV7-2 and TRBJ1-6, with 8 positions matching TRBD1. Germline lookup yields CDR1 SGHTA and CDR2 FQGNSA. V was pared by 5 bases and J by 7 bases, with 7 bases of the junction left unmatched. The CDR3 covers 15 residues. The CDR3 spells CASSERTGRNSPLHF. The CDR3 coding sequence is TGTGCCAGCAGCGAACGGACAGGGCGGAATTCACCCCTCCACTTT. The whole variable domain, remainder taken from reference TRBV7-2 and TRBJ1-6, is GAGVSQSPSNKVTEKGKDVELRCDPISGHTALYWYRQSLGQGLEFLIYFQGNSAPDKSGLPSDRFSAERTGGSVSTLTIQRTQQEDSAVYLCASSERTGRNSPLHFGNGTRLTVT.

This chain connects TRBV5-1 to TRBJ2-2; 8 nucleotides match TRBD1. Germline CDR1 and CDR2: SGHRS and YFSETQ. V trimming: 1 base; J trimming: 7 bases; junction bases outside the gene matches: 3. This CDR3 spans 14 amino acids. The CDR3 DNA sequence: TGCGCCAGCAGCTTGCGACAGGGGCACGGGGAGCTGTTTTTT. Translated, it gives CASSLRQGHGELFF.

The V call is TRBV7-6, the J call TRBJ2-6, with D hard to call. Germline assignment: CDR1 SGHVS and CDR2 FNYEAQ. V lost 1 base to trimming and J lost 4 bases, with 14 bases between them. The CDR3 is 17 amino acids. The CDR3 bases are TGTGCCAGCAGCTTAGAGGCCCGGGTTTCGGGGGCCAACGTCCTGACTTTC. Protein: CASSLEARVSGANVLTF. The variable domain in full, completed from reference TRBV7-6 and TRBJ2-6, reads GAGVSQSPRYKVTKRGQDVALRCDPISGHVSLYWYRQALGQGPEFLTYFNYEAQQDKSGLPNDRFSAERPEGSISTLTIQRTEQRDSAMYRCASSLEARVSGANVLTFGAGSRLTVL.

The chain carries TRBV24-1 and TRBJ2-3; D might be TRBD2 (7 bases). The CDR3 runs to 16 residues. Germline-derived CDR1 and CDR2 are KGHDR and SFDVKD. Trimming cost V 1 base and J 2 bases, with 12 bases left between them. CDR3 loop: CATSDFGRGATDTQYF. For the CDR3, the DNA is TGTGCCACCAGTGATTTTGGACGGGGGGCCACAGATACGCAGTATTTT.

J is TRBJ2-3 and V is TRBV27; D might be TRBD2 (6 bases). Germline V gene data show CDR1 as MNHEY and CDR2 as SMNVEV (reference sequence). This CDR3 is 14 amino acids long. Trimming took 6 bases from V and 1 from J, leaving 11 bases between them. CDR3 DNA sequence: TGTGCCAGCAGAAATACGGGGGGCACAGATACGCAGTATTTT. Amino acids: CASRNTGGTDTQYF.

The chain joins TRBV25-1 to TRBJ1-2, with D perhaps TRBD1 (5 bases). CDR1 is MGHDK and CDR2 is SYGVNS in the germline V gene. V lost 6 bases to trimming and J lost 10 bases, with 18 bases between them. There are 13 residues in the CDR3. CDR3 sequence (DNA): TGTGCCAGCAGCGTAGGGACGGGATTGGCCTACACCTTC. This sequence encodes CASSVGTGLAYTF.

CDR3 in amino acids: CASSVRDYTEAFF. The CDR3, as DNA: TGTGCCAGCAGCGTAAGGGATTACACTGAAGCTTTCTTT. This chain uses TRBV9 with TRBJ1-1; D uncertain. The CDR3 runs 13 residues. Germline CDR1 and CDR2: SGDLS and YYNGEE. The V end lost 1 base, the J end lost 3 bases, and 7 bases lay between the germline ends.

This sequence joins TRBV20-1 and TRBJ2-7, with 11 bases lining up with TRBD2. The J segment lost 2 bases and the V segment lost 0 bases, leaving 9 bases of the junction unmatched. The CDR3 length is 17 residues. CDR1 is DFQATT and CDR2 is SNEGSKA in the germline V gene (reference sequence). CDR3 DNA: TGCAGTGCTAGAGAGGGGTTCTTTAGCGGGAGGGCCTACGAGCAGTACTTC. Translated, it gives CSAREGFFSGRAYEQYF.